The 4 T cell receptor beta chains below were found in one sample sequenced in a study of control samples from healthy donors and cancer patients. The method was immunoSEQ multiplex PCR; TCRdb's version includes in-frame clones alone and lacks a portion of them. This sample has 250,000 to 300,000 clones; roughly four fifths occur once, and the top ten carry 13%. The sample consisted of PBMCs. The receptor set was obtained from a woman aged 55 to 70 with lung cancer.

V usage is TRBV6-6 and J usage is TRBJ2-5; D unclear. V shed 10 bases and J shed 3 bases, with 18 bases lying between them. This CDR3 is 14 amino acids long. Per germline, CDR1 MNHNY and CDR2 SVGAGI (reference sequence). The CDR3 DNA is TGTGCCACCCGCCCGGCCAGGCTTGAAGAGACCCAGTACTTC. It is translated as CATRPARLEETQYF.

This sequence joins TRBV30 and TRBJ2-6; D ambiguous. Germline lookup yields CDR1 GTSNPN and CDR2 SVGIG (reference sequence). The CDR3 runs 14 residues. Trimming took 4 bases from V and 0 from J, leaving 7 bases between them. The CDR3 here is CAWISSSGANVLTF. In DNA form, the CDR3 reads TGTGCCTGGATCAGTAGCTCTGGGGCCAACGTCCTGACTTTC.

Notes on this clone: Other DNA sequences of this sample code for an identical CDR3. This chain connects TRBV6-1 to TRBJ1-1; the D is unclear. Germline-derived CDR1 and CDR2 are MNHNS and SASEGT. V lost 0 bases and J 3 bases, leaving 2 bases between the germline ends. The CDR3 sequence is 12 residues long. The CDR3 loop reads CASSEAYTEAFF. CDR3 sequence (DNA): TGTGCCAGCAGTGAAGCCTACACTGAAGCTTTCTTT.

This chain connects TRBV6-5 to TRBJ2-7; 7 bases map to TRBD2. The V gene's germline CDR1 is MNHEY and CDR2 SVGAGI. CDR3 length: 15 residues. The J segment lost 2 bases and the V segment lost 7 bases, leaving 11 bases of the junction unmatched. The CDR3 here is CASNLLAAGAYEQYF. CDR3 in DNA: TGTGCCAGCAACCTACTCGCGGCGGGGGCCTACGAGCAGTACTTC.